The 9 T cell receptor beta chains presented below share a single source sample, sequenced in a study of post-analysis software for immune sequencing data. No antigen has been identified for these receptors. Study results and limitations: A few TRBV segments occurring more often in patients than controls included TRBV5-6, TRBV5-1 and TRBV20-1.

cDNA libraries of TCR beta carried unique molecular identifiers. TCRdb passed the PCR reads through MiXCR, listing each CDR3 protein once. Among hundreds of thousands of distinct CDR3 sequences listed, around 40% were seen once. The sample comprised blood. These receptors all stem from a girl aged 5 to 17 with multiple sclerosis.

The chain combines TRBV6-5 with TRBJ2-1, with 7 bases aligning to TRBD1. CDR3 length: 16 residues. The trim removed 0 bases at V and 5 bases at J, leaving 7 bases unmatched. CDR1 is MNHEY, CDR2 SVGAGI, per germline. CDR3 sequence reads: CASSYSNRGFDNEQFF. CDR3 sequence (DNA): TGTGCCAGCAGTTACTCTAACAGGGGTTTTGACAATGAGCAGTTCTTC.

This clonotype has only a few counts. The V gene is TRBV20-1, the J gene TRBJ2-3, with D perhaps assigned TRBD1 or TRBD2 (6 bases each). The germline V gene encodes CDR1 DFQATT and CDR2 SNEGSKA (reference sequence). The CDR3 runs to 16 residues. V was cut by 0 bases and J by 1 base, with 14 bases left in between. For the CDR3, the DNA is TGCAGTGCTAGAGATGAGTGGGGGGCCCGCACAGATACGCAGTATTTT. Its protein product is CSARDEWGARTDTQYF.

This clonotype was seen a handful of times. The chain joins TRBV6-1 to TRBJ2-3; D tentatively reads TRBD1 or TRBD2 (5 bases each). CDR3 length equals 13 residues. Germline-derived CDR1 and CDR2 are MNHNS and SASEGT. V lost 8 bases and J 1 base, leaving 10 bases between the germline ends. The DNA for the CDR3 is TGTGCCAGCCTAGGGGACGGCACAGATACGCAGTATTTT. Translated, it gives CASLGDGTDTQYF.

The chain uses TRBV24-1 and TRBJ2-1; D may be TRBD1 or TRBD2 (5 bases each). Gene TRBJ2-7 matches the end of the DNA better, so the J call may be wrong. This CDR3 region has 16 residues. Germline V gene data show CDR1 as KGHDR and CDR2 as SFDVKD. The DNA of the CDR3 is TGTGCCACCAGTGATTTCGGGGCGGCTGCCTACAATGAGCAGTACTTC. Its translation is CATSDFGAAAYNEQYF.

This clonotype was picked up a small number of times. This sequence joins TRBV4-2 and TRBJ2-7; 8 nucleotides align to TRBD2. The CDR3 is made up of 17 amino acids. CDR1 is LGHNA and CDR2 is YNFKEQ in the germline V gene. After removal of 1 base from V and 2 bases from J, the junction contained 10 bases not matched to a gene. The CDR3 here is CASSQVRSGSLTYEQYF. DNA of the CDR3: TGTGCCAGCAGCCAAGTACGAAGCGGGAGTCTCACCTACGAGCAGTACTTC.

V gene TRBV12-3 or TRBV12-4 combines with J gene TRBJ2-7; D is perhaps TRBD1 (5 bases). CDR3 size: 12 residues. Trimming left V 6 bases short and J 5 bases short, with 11 bases between. CDR3 sequence reads: CASRQDNHEQYF. The DNA for the CDR3 is TGTGCCAGCAGACAGGATAACCACGAGCAGTACTTC.

This clonotype was recorded a few times. DNA for the CDR3: TGTGCCAGCAGCTGGGGGGGGGCTATCTACAATGAGCAGTTCTTC. Protein sequence: CASSWGGAIYNEQFF. The chain has TRBV7-2 and TRBJ2-1; perhaps TRBD2 as D (7 bases). V lost 4 bases and J lost 3, with 13 bases in between. Germline loops: CDR1 SGHTA, CDR2 FQGNSA. CDR3 size: 15 residues.

This clonotype was counted between two and nine times. The chain is built from TRBV20-1 and TRBJ2-1, with D possibly matching TRBD2 (5 bases). The V gene lost 3 bases and the J gene lost 3 bases, with 15 bases spanning the gap. CDR1 is DFQATT, CDR2 SNEGSKA, per germline (reference sequence). The CDR3 spans 15 residues. The CDR3 here is CSARACRESYNEQFF. The CDR3 DNA sequence: TGCAGTGCTAGGGCTTGTCGGGAAAGCTACAATGAGCAGTTCTTC.

The chain uses TRBV29-1 and TRBJ2-3; TRBD1 agrees at 9 bases. Germline V gene data show CDR1 as SQVTM and CDR2 as ANQGSEA. The CDR3 totals 14 residues. The J segment lost 4 bases and the V segment lost 3 bases, leaving 5 bases of the junction unmatched. Here the CDR3 DNA reads TGCAGCGTTGAGGGACAGGGTAAGCCAGATACGCAGTATTTT. This sequence encodes CSVEGQGKPDTQYF.